These 9 T cell receptor beta chains were all obtained from the same sample, sequenced in a study of CD8 T cells in ankylosing spondylitis. Their target antigens are unknown. Findings of the study overall: Ankylosing spondylitis blood appeared to be characterized by a TCR beta motif of roughly eight highly homologous variants.

TCRdb re-analysed the 5' RACE reads in MiXCR, keeping a single row per CDR3 protein. This table holds 750,000 to 850,000 distinct CDR3 sequences, around 11% found once. The sequenced sample was blood, either unsorted or a sorted T cell fraction (not recorded which). All receptors derive from a male donor with ankylosing spondylitis.

The V and J genes are TRBV18 and TRBJ1-1; a possible D gene is TRBD1 (5 bases). The germline V gene encodes CDR1 KGHSH and CDR2 LQKENI. The ends were cut back, 3 bases at V and 2 bases at J, with 7 bases in the middle. CDR3 size: 13 residues. The CDR3 nucleotides are TGTGCCAGCTCACCGACAGATAACACTGAAGCTTTCTTT. It yields the protein CASSPTDNTEAFF.

This clonotype has a handful of counts. This rearrangement joins TRBV10-3 to TRBJ2-1, with a possible D match to TRBD2 (5 bases). From germline, CDR1 is ENHRY and CDR2 SYGVKD. The V end lost 4 bases, the J end lost 7 bases, and 11 bases lay between the germline ends. The CDR3 extends over 13 amino acids. CDR3 sequence reads: CAISGLRGNEQFF. The CDR3 nucleotides are TGTGCCATCAGTGGCCTCCGGGGTAATGAGCAGTTCTTC.

The V call is TRBV6-5, the J call TRBJ1-6; D is ambiguous. The CDR3 covers 15 residues. Trimming pared 1 base from V and 6 bases from J, leaving 10 bases between. Germline V lookup: CDR1 MNHEY, CDR2 SVGAGI. CDR3 in amino acids: CASSYWSTSNSPLHF. DNA of the CDR3: TGTGCCAGCAGTTACTGGTCGACGTCTAATTCACCCCTCCACTTT.

The chain employs TRBV4-1 and TRBJ1-2; D is unresolved. This CDR3 is 18 amino acids long. Trimming shortened V by 4 bases and J by 5 bases, and 26 bases separated the two germline ends. Germline CDR1 MGHRA, CDR2 YSYEKL. The CDR3 spells CASSPIHLLSLRSYGYTF. The DNA of the CDR3 is TGCGCCAGCAGCCCCATTCACCTGCTATCGCTACGATCTTATGGCTACACCTTC.

This clonotype appeared many times. The chain links TRBV9 to TRBJ2-5; a weak D match, TRBD2 (5 bases). Germline CDR1 is SGDLS and CDR2 is YYNGEE. The CDR3 extends over 15 amino acids. V was cut by 0 bases and J by 2 bases, with 11 bases left in between. CDR3 nucleotides: TGTGCCAGCAGCGTAGCGGCGTGGGAGCAAGAGACCCAGTACTTC. Translation gives CASSVAAWEQETQYF. Based on the CDR3 plus reference TRBV9 and TRBJ2-5, the full variable domain is DSGVTQTPKHLITATGQRVTLRCSPRSGDLSVYWYQQSLDQGLQFLIQYYNGEERAKGNILERFSAQQFPDLHSELNLSSLELGDSALYFCASSVAAWEQETQYFGPGTRLLVL.

This clonotype came up a few times. The V gene is TRBV28, the J gene TRBJ2-7; D might be TRBD2 (6 bases). The CDR3 contains 13 residues. Germline assignment: CDR1 MDHEN and CDR2 SYDVKM. The germline V and J ends were trimmed by 7 bases and 5 bases, with 15 bases remaining between them. The CDR3 DNA reads as TGTGCCAGCACCCTCTTGGGGAGGAACGAGCAGTACTTC. Amino acids: CASTLLGRNEQYF.

The sample holds many counts of this clonotype. The chain joins TRBV7-2 to TRBJ2-7, with D uncertain. V lost 0 bases, J lost 1 base, and 13 bases lay in between. Germline CDR1 and CDR2: SGHTA and FQGNSA. The CDR3 has 16 residues. In DNA, the CDR3 is TGTGCCAGCAGCTTAGCCACAGCATGGAATTCCTACGAGCAGTACTTC. It encodes CASSLATAWNSYEQYF.

This clonotype was seen at least ten times. V is TRBV20-1 and J is TRBJ2-7, with 9 positions matching TRBD1. With 1 base clipped from V and 5 bases from J, the junction kept 6 bases outside the gene matches. The CDR3 sequence is 14 residues long. Germline V gives CDR1 DFQATT, CDR2 SNEGSKA (reference sequence). The DNA for the CDR3 is TGCAGTGCTAGAGGAGGACAGGGGTACCACGAGCAGTACTTC. It translates to CSARGGQGYHEQYF.

The chain combines TRBV6-2 or TRBV6-3 with TRBJ2-7; TRBD2 is a possible D gene (6 bases). V was cut by 5 bases and J by 5 bases, with 13 bases left in between. This CDR3 spans 13 amino acids. CDR1 MNHEY and CDR2 SVGEGT come from the germline V gene. CDR3 in amino acids: CASSRRTTHEQYF. The DNA of the CDR3 is TGTGCCAGCAGTCGGCGGACTACACACGAGCAGTACTTC.